The present T cell receptor beta chain was sequenced within a study of blood T cell repertoires in COVID-19. Overall study context: COVID-19 samples from acute and convalescent phases originated in the United States, Italy and Spain.

The age range of participants was 18 to 89 years, with residence in about two dozen US areas. CDR1 is MNHEY and CDR2 is SMNVEV in the germline V gene (reference sequence). The CDR3 covers 12 residues. V was cut by 3 bases and J by 7 bases, with 9 bases left in between. Sequencing was performed with immunoSEQ multiplex PCR; in TCRdb, only in-frame clones are kept and a portion is missing. The repertoire holds some 130,000 clones, 86% seen once, with about 2.3% in the top ten. The sample consisted of PBMCs or T cells enriched from blood (not recorded which). The TCR comes from a woman in her 50s who had recovered from COVID-19. The chain has TRBV27 and TRBJ1-2, with D perhaps TRBD1 (5 bases). Here the CDR3 DNA reads TGTGCCAGCAGTTTCCAGGGAACTGGCTACACCTTC. It codes for CASSFQGTGYTF.